One T cell receptor beta chain is described in this entry. This sample stems from a study of blood T cell repertoires in COVID-19. CDR3 size: 14 residues. The germline CDR1 and CDR2 sequences are KGHSH and LQKENI. After removal of 0 bases from V and 7 bases from J, the junction contained 3 bases not matched to a gene. This table comes from immunoSEQ multiplex PCR, and its TCRdb copy is limited to in-frame clones, with some not included. The sample yields more than 300,000 clones, around 87% seen once. The genes are TRBV18 and TRBJ2-4, with 7 positions matching TRBD1. The specimen was peripheral blood. This clonotype originated in a woman in her 30s with COVID-19, enrolled during active disease. The CDR3 DNA follows: TGTGCCAGCTCACCACCGACAGGGAAGAACATTCAGTACTTC. Translated, it gives CASSPPTGKNIQYF.